The clone carrying this T cell receptor beta chain was counted a single time. The antigen remains undetermined. Samples underwent the assay at deep level. Libraries were prepared by immunoSEQ multiplex PCR; TCRdb keeps only in-frame clonotypes and omits some of them. This sample has about 2.1 million clones, with just over 90% found just once. As defined, naive CD8 cells were CD45RO-negative and positively selected for CCR7, with terminally differentiated effector memory CD45RA+ cells excluded. All donors were healthy HIV-negative adults lacking recent acute infections or vaccinations. The sample is drawn from a study of shared clonotypes between healthy human individuals. Whole-study results and caveats: Rarefaction exposed incomplete sorted-subset sequencing despite large depth.

The CDR3 has 15 residues. Germline V lookup: CDR1 MDHEN, CDR2 SYDVKM. The trim removed 7 bases at V and 9 bases at J, leaving 8 bases unmatched. This rearrangement joins TRBV28 to TRBJ2-1; 14 positions match TRBD2. This sequence originates from a man in his late teens or twenties in good health. Some clones in this sample may be carry-over from other donors' samples. Sequencing was performed on naive CD8+ T cells from PBMCs. CDR3: CASNPGLAGAAEQFF. The DNA for the CDR3 is TGTGCCAGCAACCCGGGACTAGCGGGAGCGGCTGAGCAGTTCTTC.